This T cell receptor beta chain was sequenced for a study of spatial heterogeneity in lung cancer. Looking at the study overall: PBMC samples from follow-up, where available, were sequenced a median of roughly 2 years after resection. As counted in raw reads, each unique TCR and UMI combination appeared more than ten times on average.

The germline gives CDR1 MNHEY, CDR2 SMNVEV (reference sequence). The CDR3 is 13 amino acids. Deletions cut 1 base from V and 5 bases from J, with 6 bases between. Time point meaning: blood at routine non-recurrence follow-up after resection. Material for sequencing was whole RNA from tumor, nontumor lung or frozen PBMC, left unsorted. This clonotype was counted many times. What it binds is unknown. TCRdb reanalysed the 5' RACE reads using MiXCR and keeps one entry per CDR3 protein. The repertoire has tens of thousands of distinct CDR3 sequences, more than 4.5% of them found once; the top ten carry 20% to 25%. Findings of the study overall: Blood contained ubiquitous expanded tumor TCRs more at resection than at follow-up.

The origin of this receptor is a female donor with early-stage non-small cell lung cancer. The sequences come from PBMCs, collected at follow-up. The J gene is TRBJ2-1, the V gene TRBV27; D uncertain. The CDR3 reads CASSLLRNNEQFF. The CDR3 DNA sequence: TGTGCCAGCAGTTTATTAAGGAACAATGAGCAGTTCTTC.